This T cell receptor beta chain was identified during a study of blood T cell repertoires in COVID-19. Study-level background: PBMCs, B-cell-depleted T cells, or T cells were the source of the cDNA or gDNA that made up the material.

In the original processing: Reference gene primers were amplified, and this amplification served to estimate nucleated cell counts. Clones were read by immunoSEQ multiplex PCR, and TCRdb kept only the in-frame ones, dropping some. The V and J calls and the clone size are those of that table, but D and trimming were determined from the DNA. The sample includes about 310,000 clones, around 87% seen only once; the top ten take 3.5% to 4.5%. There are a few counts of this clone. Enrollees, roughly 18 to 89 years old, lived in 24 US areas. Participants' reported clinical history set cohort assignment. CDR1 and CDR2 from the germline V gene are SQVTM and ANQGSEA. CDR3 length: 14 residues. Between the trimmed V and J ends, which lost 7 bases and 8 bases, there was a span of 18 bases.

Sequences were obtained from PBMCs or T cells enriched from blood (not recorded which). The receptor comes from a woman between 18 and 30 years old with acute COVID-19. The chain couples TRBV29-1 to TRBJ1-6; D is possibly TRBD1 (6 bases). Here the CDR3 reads CSAKRDPGDSPLHF. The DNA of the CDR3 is TGCAGCGCCAAGCGGGACCCAGGGGATTCACCCCTCCACTTT.